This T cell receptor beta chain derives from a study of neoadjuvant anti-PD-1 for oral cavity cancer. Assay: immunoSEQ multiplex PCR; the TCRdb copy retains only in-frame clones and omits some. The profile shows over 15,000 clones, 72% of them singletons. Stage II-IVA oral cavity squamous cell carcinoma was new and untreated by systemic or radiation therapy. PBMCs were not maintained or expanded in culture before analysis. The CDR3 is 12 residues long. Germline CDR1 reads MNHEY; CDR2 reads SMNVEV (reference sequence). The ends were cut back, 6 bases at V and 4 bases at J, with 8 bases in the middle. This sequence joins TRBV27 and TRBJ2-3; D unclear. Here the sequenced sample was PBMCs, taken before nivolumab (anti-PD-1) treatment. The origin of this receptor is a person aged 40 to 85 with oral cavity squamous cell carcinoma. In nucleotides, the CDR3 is TGTGCCAGCAGCAAATACCCAGATACGCAGTATTTT. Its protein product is CASSKYPDTQYF.